This T cell receptor (beta chain) was recovered during a study of circulating and synovial CD4+ cells in juvenile arthritis. Produced via immunoSEQ multiplex PCR; TCRdb's table is partial and in-frame only. The sample has about 39,000 clones; roughly 94% are singletons. Patients with active juvenile idiopathic arthritis donated these samples. This clonotype was obtained from a human donor with juvenile idiopathic arthritis. Sequenced: CD4+ T cells from blood.

The CDR3 reads CAISDPTGDKGYGYTF. The CDR3 coding sequence is TGTGCCATCAGTGACCCAACAGGGGACAAAGGCTATGGCTACACCTTC. The V and J genes are TRBV10-3 and TRBJ1-2, with 7 bases fitting TRBD1. The junction had 11 bases not matched to a gene; V was cut back by 3 bases and J by 4 bases. The CDR3 covers 16 residues. Germline V lookup: CDR1 ENHRY, CDR2 SYGVKD.